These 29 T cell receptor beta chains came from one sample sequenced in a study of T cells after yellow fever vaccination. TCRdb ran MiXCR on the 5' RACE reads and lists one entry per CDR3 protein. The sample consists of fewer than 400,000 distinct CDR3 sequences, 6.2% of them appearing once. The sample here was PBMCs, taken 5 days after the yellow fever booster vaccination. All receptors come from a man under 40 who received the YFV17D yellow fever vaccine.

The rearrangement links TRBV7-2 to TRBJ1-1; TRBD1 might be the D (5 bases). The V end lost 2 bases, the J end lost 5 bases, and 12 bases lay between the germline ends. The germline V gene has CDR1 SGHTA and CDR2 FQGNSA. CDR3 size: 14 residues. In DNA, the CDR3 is TGTGCCAGCAGCTTACAGGGAAAGGGGACTGAAGCTTTCTTT. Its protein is CASSLQGKGTEAFF.

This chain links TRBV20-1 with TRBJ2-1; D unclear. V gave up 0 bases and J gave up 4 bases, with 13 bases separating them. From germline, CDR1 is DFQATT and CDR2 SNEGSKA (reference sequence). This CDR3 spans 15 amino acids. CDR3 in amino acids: CSARDFAEPYNEQFF. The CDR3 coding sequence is TGCAGTGCTAGAGATTTTGCGGAGCCTTACAATGAGCAGTTCTTC.

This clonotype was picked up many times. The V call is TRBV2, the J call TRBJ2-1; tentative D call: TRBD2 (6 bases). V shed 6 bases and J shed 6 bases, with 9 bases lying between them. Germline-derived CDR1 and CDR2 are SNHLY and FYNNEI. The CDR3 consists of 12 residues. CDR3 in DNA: TGTGCCAGCAGCGCGGGACTCAATGAGCAGTTCTTC. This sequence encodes CASSAGLNEQFF. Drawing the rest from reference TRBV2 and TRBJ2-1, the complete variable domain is EPEVTQTPSHQVTQMGQEVILRCVPISNHLYFYWYRQILGQKVEFLVSFYNNEISEKSEIFDDQFSVERPDGSNFTLKIRSTKLEDSAMYFCASSAGLNEQFFGPGTRLTVL.

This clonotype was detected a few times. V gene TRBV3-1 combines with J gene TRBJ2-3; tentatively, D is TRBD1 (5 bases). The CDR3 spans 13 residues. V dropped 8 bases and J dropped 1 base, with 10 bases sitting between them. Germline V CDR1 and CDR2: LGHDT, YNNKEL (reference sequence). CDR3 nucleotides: TGTGCCAGCGGGGCACCACGCACAGATACGCAGTATTTT. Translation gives CASGAPRTDTQYF.

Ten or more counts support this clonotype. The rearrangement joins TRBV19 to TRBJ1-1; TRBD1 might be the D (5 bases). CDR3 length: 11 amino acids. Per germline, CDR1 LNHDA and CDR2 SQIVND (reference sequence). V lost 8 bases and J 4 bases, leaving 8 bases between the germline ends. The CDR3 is CASGRGTEAFF. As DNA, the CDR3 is TGTGCCAGTGGGAGGGGCACTGAAGCTTTCTTT.

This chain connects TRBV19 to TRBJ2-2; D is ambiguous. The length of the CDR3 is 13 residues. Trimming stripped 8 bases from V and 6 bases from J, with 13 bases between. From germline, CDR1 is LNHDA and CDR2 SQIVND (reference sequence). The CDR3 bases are TGTGCCAGTTATAATGGCTTGGCCGGGGAGCTGTTTTTT. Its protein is CASYNGLAGELFF.

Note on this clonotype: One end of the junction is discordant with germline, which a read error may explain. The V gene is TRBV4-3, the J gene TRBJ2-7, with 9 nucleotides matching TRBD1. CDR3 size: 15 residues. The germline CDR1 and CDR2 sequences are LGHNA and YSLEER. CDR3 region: CATSQTRDRVAEQYF. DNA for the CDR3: TGCGCCACCAGCCAGACCCGGGACAGGGTCGCCGAGCAGTACTTC.

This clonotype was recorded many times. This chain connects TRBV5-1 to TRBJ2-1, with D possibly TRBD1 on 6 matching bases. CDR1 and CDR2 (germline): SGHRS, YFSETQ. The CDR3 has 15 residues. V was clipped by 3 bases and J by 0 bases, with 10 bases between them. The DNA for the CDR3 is TGCGCCAGCAGCTGGACAGAGAGCTCCTACAATGAGCAGTTCTTC. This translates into CASSWTESSYNEQFF.

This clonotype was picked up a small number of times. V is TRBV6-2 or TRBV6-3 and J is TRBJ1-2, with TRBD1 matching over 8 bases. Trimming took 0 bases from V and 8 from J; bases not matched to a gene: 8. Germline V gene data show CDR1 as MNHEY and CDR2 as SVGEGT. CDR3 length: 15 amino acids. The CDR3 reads CASSYSERTGYGYTF. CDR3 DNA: TGTGCCAGCAGTTACTCAGAGAGGACAGGGTACGGCTACACCTTC.

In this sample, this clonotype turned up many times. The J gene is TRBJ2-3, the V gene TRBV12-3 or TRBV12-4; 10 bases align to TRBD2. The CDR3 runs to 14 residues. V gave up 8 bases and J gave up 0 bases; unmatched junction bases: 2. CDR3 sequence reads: CASQTSGSTDTQYF. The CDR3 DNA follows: TGTGCCAGCCAGACTAGCGGGAGCACAGATACGCAGTATTTT.

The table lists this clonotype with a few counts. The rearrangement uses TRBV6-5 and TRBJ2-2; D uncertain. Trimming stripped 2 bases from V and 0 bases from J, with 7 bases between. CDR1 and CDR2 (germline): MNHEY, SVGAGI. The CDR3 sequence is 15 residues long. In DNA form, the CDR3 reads TGTGCCAGCAGTTACATCAGTACGAACACCGGGGAGCTGTTTTTT. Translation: CASSYISTNTGELFF.

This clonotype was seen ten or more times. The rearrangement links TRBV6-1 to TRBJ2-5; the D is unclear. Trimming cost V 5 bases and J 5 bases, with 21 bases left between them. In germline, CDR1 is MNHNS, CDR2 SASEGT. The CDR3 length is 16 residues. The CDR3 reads CASSPLLRTDAETQYF. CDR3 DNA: TGTGCCAGCAGTCCCCTCCTAAGGACGGACGCGGAGACCCAGTACTTC.

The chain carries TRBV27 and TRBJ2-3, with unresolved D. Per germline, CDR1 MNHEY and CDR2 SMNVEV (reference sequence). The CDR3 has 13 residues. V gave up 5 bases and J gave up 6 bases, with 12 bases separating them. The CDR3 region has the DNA TGTGCCAGCAGTCCCTTCCGCAAGGATACGCAGTATTTT. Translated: CASSPFRKDTQYF.

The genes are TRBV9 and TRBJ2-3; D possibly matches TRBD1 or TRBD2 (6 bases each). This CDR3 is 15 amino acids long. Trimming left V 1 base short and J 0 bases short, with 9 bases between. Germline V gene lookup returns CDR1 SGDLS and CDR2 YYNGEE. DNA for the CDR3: TGTGCCAGCAGCGTAACAGGGACTAGCACAGATACGCAGTATTTT. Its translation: CASSVTGTSTDTQYF.

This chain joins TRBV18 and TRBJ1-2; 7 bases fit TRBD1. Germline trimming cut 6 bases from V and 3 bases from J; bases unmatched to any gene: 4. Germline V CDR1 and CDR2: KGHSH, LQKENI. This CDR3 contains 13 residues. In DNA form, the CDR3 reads TGTGCCAGCTCTCACGACAGGGACTATGGCTACACCTTC. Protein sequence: CASSHDRDYGYTF.

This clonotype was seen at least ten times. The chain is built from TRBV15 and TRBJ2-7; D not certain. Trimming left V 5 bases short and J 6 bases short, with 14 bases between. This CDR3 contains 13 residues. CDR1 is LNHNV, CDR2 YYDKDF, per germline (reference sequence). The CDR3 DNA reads TGTGCCACCAGCGCATCGCGAGGTGGCGAGCAGTACTTC. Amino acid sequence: CATSASRGGEQYF.

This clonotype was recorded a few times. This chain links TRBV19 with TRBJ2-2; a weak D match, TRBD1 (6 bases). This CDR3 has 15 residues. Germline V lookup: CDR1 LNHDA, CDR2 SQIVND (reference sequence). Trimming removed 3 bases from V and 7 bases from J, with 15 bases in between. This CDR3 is CASSIVGANGGELFF. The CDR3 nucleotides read TGTGCCAGTAGTATCGTGGGGGCTAATGGCGGGGAGCTGTTTTTT.

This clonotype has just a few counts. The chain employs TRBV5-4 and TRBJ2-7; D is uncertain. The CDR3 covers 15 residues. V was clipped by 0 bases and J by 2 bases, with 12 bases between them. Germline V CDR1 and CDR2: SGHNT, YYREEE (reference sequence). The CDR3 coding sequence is TGTGCCAGCAGCTTGGGAAGCGCTTCCACCTACGAGCAGTACTTC. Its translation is CASSLGSASTYEQYF.

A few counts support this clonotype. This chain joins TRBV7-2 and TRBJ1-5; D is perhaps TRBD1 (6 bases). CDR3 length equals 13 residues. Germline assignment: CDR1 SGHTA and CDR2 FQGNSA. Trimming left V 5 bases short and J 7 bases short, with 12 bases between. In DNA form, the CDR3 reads TGTGCCAGCAGCCACAGGGTGGGCCAGCCCCAGCATTTT. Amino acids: CASSHRVGQPQHF.

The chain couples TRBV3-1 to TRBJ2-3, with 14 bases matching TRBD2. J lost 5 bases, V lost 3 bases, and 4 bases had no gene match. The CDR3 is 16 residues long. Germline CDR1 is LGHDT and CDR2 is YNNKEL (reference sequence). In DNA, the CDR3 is TGTGCCAGCAGCCAGGGACTAGCGGGAGCTGGAGATACGCAGTATTTT. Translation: CASSQGLAGAGDTQYF.

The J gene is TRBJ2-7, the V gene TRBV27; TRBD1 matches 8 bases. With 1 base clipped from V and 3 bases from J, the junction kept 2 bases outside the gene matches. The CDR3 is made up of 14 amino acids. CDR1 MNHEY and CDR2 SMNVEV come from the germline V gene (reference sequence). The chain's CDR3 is CASSLYRGSYEQYF. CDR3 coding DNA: TGTGCCAGCAGTTTATACAGGGGGAGCTACGAGCAGTACTTC.

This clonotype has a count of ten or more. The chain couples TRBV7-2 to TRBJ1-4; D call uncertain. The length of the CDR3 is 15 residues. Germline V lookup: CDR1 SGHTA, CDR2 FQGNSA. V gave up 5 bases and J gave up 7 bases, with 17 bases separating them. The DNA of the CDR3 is TGTGCCAGCAGCCCAACGGTGGGGTGGGGTGAAAAACTGTTTTTT. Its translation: CASSPTVGWGEKLFF.

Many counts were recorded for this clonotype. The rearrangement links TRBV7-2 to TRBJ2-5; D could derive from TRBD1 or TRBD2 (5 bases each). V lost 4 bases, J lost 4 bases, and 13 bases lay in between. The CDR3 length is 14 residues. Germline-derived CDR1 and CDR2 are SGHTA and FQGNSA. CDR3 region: CASSYTRGAETQYF. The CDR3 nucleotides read TGTGCCAGCAGCTACACTAGGGGCGCAGAGACCCAGTACTTC.

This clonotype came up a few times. The CDR3 reads CASSMGTSGMNEQFF. The CDR3 bases are TGTGCCAGTAGCATGGGGACTAGCGGGATGAATGAGCAGTTCTTC. The chain employs TRBV19 and TRBJ2-1; TRBD2 matches 13 bases. The CDR3 has 15 amino acids. J lost 7 bases, V lost 6 bases, and 6 bases had no gene match. Germline CDR1 reads LNHDA; CDR2 reads SQIVND (reference sequence).

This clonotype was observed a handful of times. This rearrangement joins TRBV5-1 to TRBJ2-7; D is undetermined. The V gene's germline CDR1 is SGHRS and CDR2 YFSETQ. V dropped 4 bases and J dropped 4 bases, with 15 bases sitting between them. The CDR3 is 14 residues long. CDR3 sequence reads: CASSASDPPYEQYF. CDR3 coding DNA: TGCGCCAGCAGCGCGAGCGACCCTCCGTACGAGCAGTACTTC. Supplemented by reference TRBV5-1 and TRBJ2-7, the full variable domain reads KAGVTQTPRYLIKTRGQQVTLSCSPISGHRSVSWYQQTPGQGLQFLFEYFSETQRNKGNFPGRFSGRQFSNSRSEMNVSTLELGDSALYLCASSASDPPYEQYFGPGTRLTVT.

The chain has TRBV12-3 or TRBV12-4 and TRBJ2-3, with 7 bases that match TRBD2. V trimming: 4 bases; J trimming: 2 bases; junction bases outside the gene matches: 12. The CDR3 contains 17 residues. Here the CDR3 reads CASSYITSSGYTDTQYF. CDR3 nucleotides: TGTGCCAGCAGTTACATCACCTCTAGCGGCTACACAGATACGCAGTATTTT.

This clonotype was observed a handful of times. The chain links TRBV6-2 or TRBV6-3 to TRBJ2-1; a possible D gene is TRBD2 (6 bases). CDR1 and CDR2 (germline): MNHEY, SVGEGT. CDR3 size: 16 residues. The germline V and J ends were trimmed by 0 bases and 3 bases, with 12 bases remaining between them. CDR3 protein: CASSYSNSGGYNEQFF. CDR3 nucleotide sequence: TGTGCCAGCAGTTACTCTAATAGCGGAGGCTACAATGAGCAGTTCTTC.

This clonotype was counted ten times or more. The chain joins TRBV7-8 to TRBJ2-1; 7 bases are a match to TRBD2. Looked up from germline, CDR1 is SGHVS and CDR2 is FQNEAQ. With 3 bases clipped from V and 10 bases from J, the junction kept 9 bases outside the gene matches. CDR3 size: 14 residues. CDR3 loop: CASSFREESGEQFF. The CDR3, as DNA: TGTGCCAGCAGCTTTCGGGAGGAGTCTGGGGAGCAGTTCTTC.

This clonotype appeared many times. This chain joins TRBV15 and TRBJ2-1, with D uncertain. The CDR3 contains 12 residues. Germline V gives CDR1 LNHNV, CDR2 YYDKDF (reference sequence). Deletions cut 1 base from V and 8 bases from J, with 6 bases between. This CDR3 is CATSRVRDEQFF. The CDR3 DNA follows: TGTGCCACCAGCAGAGTTAGAGATGAGCAGTTCTTC.